The clone carrying this TCR beta chain has a handful of counts. These data are taken from a study of blood T cells in healthy people across ages. A second about 7 to 11 cycle PCR used barcoded and J-beta primers. MiXCR, run by TCRdb on the 5' RACE reads, gives a single entry per CDR3 protein. The data hold approximately 1.5 million distinct CDR3 sequences, with 42% observed a single time. This CDR3 spans 14 amino acids. Germline V gene lookup returns CDR1 SGHKS and CDR2 YYEKEE (reference sequence). V was shortened by 7 bases and J by 0 bases, with 8 bases between the two germline ends. The sample taken for sequencing was blood. The chain has TRBV5-5 and TRBJ1-6; D is possibly TRBD1 (5 bases). This TCR was sampled from a woman aged 18-29 years in good health. The CDR3 is CASEGSSYNSPLHF. CDR3 nucleotides: TGTGCCAGCGAGGGGAGCTCCTATAATTCACCCCTCCACTTT.